Listed below are T cell receptor beta chains from one sample, sequenced in a study of T cell repertoires in cytomegalovirus infection. MiXCR was run by TCRdb on the reads, yielding one entry per CDR3 protein. The sample gives about 300,000 distinct CDR3 sequences, over 20% of which show up once; over 11% is in the top ten. Material for sequencing was PBMCs. These receptors came from a human donor in good health (CMV status not recorded). Some clones in this sample may be carry-over from other donors' samples. The CDR3 runs from the conserved cysteine through the conserved F or W. D genes are given only for firm matches. Size tells how often a clone was seen (once, few, many) or the class of an expanded clone, and some rows leave it out.

clone_size	v_call	j_call	d_call	cdr3_nt	cdr3_aa
many	TRBV2	TRBJ2-2	-	TGTGCCAGCACCTCAAGCGGCCAGAACACCGGGGAGCTGTTTTTT	CASTSSGQNTGELFF
-	TRBV29-1	TRBJ1-5	-	TGCAGCGTTCGAGGGGATATGGATCAGCCCCAGCATTTT	CSVRGDMDQPQHF
-	TRBV7-9	TRBJ1-2	-	TGTGCCAGCAGCTTAGCGCTCGGAGAGAACTATGGCTACACCTTC	CASSLALGENYGYTF
-	TRBV15	TRBJ2-3	-	TGTGCCACCAGCAGAGATTCGGATTCCACAGATACGCAGTATTTT	CATSRDSDSTDTQYF
-	TRBV11-3	TRBJ2-2	-	TGTGCCAGCAGCTCCGGGGTCCGGTCGGGCGGGGAGCTGTTTTTT	CASSSGVRSGGELFF
-	TRBV20-1	TRBJ2-1	TRBD2	TGCAGTGCCGGGACTAGCGAGCACAATGAGCAGTTCTTC	CSAGTSEHNEQFF
few	TRBV11-2	TRBJ1-4	-	TGTGCCAGCAGCTTACCTAGGGAAAGACTGTTTTTT	CASSLPRERLFF
-	TRBV5-3	TRBJ2-5	TRBD2	TGTGCCAGCAGCTTTACTAGCGGGGGACAAGAGACCGAGTACTTC	CASSFTSGGQETEYF
few	TRBV11-3	TRBJ2-1	-	TGTGCCAGCAGCTACCACAGGGCCAATGAGCAGTTCTTC	CASSYHRANEQFF
once	TRBV5-1	TRBJ2-1	TRBD2	TGCGCCAGCAGCTTGGCGGCGGGAGTTGAGAATGAGCAGTTCTTC	CASSLAAGVENEQFF
few	TRBV11-2	TRBJ2-7	TRBD1	TGTGCCAGCAGCTCCGACAGGGGGCCTAATATCTACGAGCAGTACTTC	CASSSDRGPNIYEQYF
-	TRBV27	TRBJ1-5	-	TGTGCCAGCAGTTTAAGGAGTCAGCCCCAGCATTTT	CASSLRSQPQHF
-	TRBV2	TRBJ1-4	-	TGTGCCAGCAGTGAAGCGCGAGGGACTAATGAAAAACTGTTTTTT	CASSEARGTNEKLFF
-	TRBV19	TRBJ2-3	TRBD1	TGTGCCAGTACTAGGACAGGGGGCACAGATACGCAGTATTTT	CASTRTGGTDTQYF
few	TRBV7-2	TRBJ1-5	-	TGTGCCAGCAGCTTCTCGAGTTCGTTTGGGGGGAGCAATCAGCCCCAGCATTTT	CASSFSSSFGGSNQPQHF